This T cell receptor beta chain stems from a study of human T cells and chemical hapten exposure. Background on the study: There were per-sample TCR yield variations, arising mainly from small pooled library volume differences.

Findings and limits, study-wide: No alteration of TCRs above 1 in 1000 frequency was seen with DPC sensitization.

Unique molecular identifiers were affixed to discrete cDNA molecules within the library. Per the original methods: Sample TCR totals centred on a median of roughly 96,000, ranging roughly 20,000 to 750,000. TCRdb re-called the reads with MiXCR, one entry per CDR3 protein. Clone size and V and J calls follow TCRdb, not the original study. The data hold around 120,000 distinct CDR3 sequences, with 6.5% to 10% observed a single time. It was unfractionated whole blood from which total RNA was extracted. This clonotype was counted between two and nine times. The antigen remains undetermined. This CDR3 is built from 15 residues. V dropped 0 bases and J dropped 0 bases, with 8 bases sitting between them. CDR1 KGHSH and CDR2 LQKENI come from the germline V gene.

Sequences were obtained from whole blood. This TCR was recovered from a human donor in good health. Some clones in this sample may be carry-over from other donors' samples. The chain has TRBV18 and TRBJ2-5; D unclear. CDR3 sequence reads: CASSPPLQDQETQYF. Here the CDR3 DNA reads TGTGCCAGCTCACCACCTCTTCAGGACCAAGAGACCCAGTACTTC. The full variable domain, its missing parts supplied by reference TRBV18 and TRBJ2-5, is NAGVMQNPRHLVRRRGQEARLRCSPMKGHSHVYWYRQLPEEGLKFMVYLQKENIIDESGMPKERFSAEFPKEGPSILRIQQVVRGDSAAYFCASSPPLQDQETQYFGPGTRLLVL.